This is a list of T cell receptor beta chains from one sample in a study of blood T cells in healthy people across ages. One entry per CDR3 protein, called by TCRdb with MiXCR from the 5' RACE reads. Among some 860,000 distinct CDR3 sequences listed, approximately 60% were seen once. Sequenced sample: blood. The receptor source for this set is a man aged 35-49 years in good health. Both conserved end residues are part of each CDR3. The order of the fields is V gene, clone size, D gene, J gene, CDR3 DNA, CDR3 protein. A D gene is named only where the DNA matches it firmly. Clone sizes are given selectively: once, few, many, or a class where the clone is expanded.

TRBV5-1,-,-,TRBJ2-2,TGCGCCAGCAGGGCCGGGTACAGGGAAGGTACCGGGGAGCTGTTTTTT,CASRAGYREGTGELFF
TRBV9,-,-,TRBJ2-6,TGTGCCAGCAGCGGTCAGGATCTCTCTGGGGCCAACGTCCTGACTTTC,CASSGQDLSGANVLTF
TRBV13,-,-,TRBJ2-2,TGTGCCAGCAGCTTAGGCGGGGGTCACACCGGGGAGCTGTTTTTT,CASSLGGGHTGELFF
TRBV5-1,once,TRBD2,TRBJ2-1,TGCGCCAGCGCCCAAGGGACTAGCGGGGACTATGAGCAGTTCTTC,CASAQGTSGDYEQFF
TRBV9,-,-,TRBJ2-5,TGTGCCAGCAGCGTAGGACTTGGAGGGGGCAGGGGGGAAGAGACCCAGTACTTC,CASSVGLGGGRGEETQYF
TRBV5-1,few,-,TRBJ1-2,TGCGCCAGCAGCTTGGTCCAGGGAAACTATGGCTACACCTTC,CASSLVQGNYGYTF
TRBV20-1,-,-,TRBJ2-3,TGCAGTGCTAGAGATCAGCAGGCAGGGGCGCCTCGCCCAGATGCGCAGTATTTT,CSARDQQAGAPRPDAQYF
TRBV20-1,-,-,TRBJ2-3,TGCAGTGCTAGAGATCCACGGGGTACGCAGTATTTT,CSARDPRGTQYF
TRBV29-1,-,-,TRBJ2-7,TGCAGCGTTGGGCAGGGGTACAATGAGCAGTACTTC,CSVGQGYNEQYF
TRBV7-9,-,-,TRBJ2-6,TGTCCCAGCAGCTTAGCCAGCTTCTCTGGGGCCAACGTCCTGACTTTC,CPSSLASFSGANVLTF
TRBV15,few,-,TRBJ2-5,TGTGCCACCAGCAAATCTTCTCGGGAGACCCAGTACTTC,CATSKSSRETQYF
TRBV24-1,-,-,TRBJ2-7,TGTGCCACCAGTGACACAACCGGGACCAGGGACGAGCAGTACTTC,CATSDTTGTRDEQYF
TRBV20-1,-,TRBD2,TRBJ2-7,TGCAGTGCTAGAGGCCTAGCGGTGTACAATGAGCAGTACTTC,CSARGLAVYNEQYF
TRBV7-2,few,TRBD2,TRBJ2-1,TGTGCCAGCATCCCGGGGGGCTCCTACAATGAGCAGTTCTTC,CASIPGGSYNEQFF
TRBV6-6,-,-,TRBJ2-7,TGTGCCAGCAGTCGGGGAAGTTTCAATGAGCAGTACTTC,CASSRGSFNEQYF
TRBV24-1,-,-,TRBJ2-5,TGTGCCACCAGTGATTTGTCAGGTCGAGAGACCCAGTACTTC,CATSDLSGRETQYF
TRBV5-1,many,TRBD1,TRBJ2-3,TGCGCCAGCAGCTTCGGCGCGGGACAGGGCCTTAATACGCAGTATTTT,CASSFGAGQGLNTQYF
TRBV7-2,-,-,TRBJ2-7,TGTGCCAGCAGCCGTGAGGGGGGCGGGGCCTACGAGCAGTACTTC,CASSREGGGAYEQYF